These 22 T cell receptor beta chains originate from one sample sequenced in a study of molecular identifiers for immune sequencing clone quantification. TCRdb re-called the PCR reads through MiXCR, storing one row per CDR3 protein. The table records 600,000 to 650,000 distinct CDR3 sequences, around 20% of them present only once. Specimen: naive CD8+ T cells from blood, with Jurkat cell RNA spiked in. Noted subset: FACS-sorted CD8+CD4-CCR7+CD45RA+ naive T cells. These receptors came from a human donor in good health. Some libraries in this study had Jurkat cell RNA spiked in.

The table lists this clonotype with many counts. The chain is built from TRBV2 and TRBJ1-5, with 9 bases that match TRBD1. Trimming at V came to 7 bases and at J to 5 bases, leaving 9 bases not matched to a gene. CDR1 and CDR2 from the germline V gene are SNHLY and FYNNEI. The CDR3 is made up of 15 amino acids. The CDR3 protein is CASKTGTGPYQPQHF. The CDR3 DNA is TGTGCCAGCAAAACCGGGACAGGGCCGTATCAGCCCCAGCATTTT.

Ten or more counts support this clonotype. The V gene is TRBV7-9, the J gene TRBJ2-7; weak D call: TRBD2 (5 bases). The CDR3 covers 12 residues. The germline CDR1 and CDR2 sequences are SEHNR and FQNEAQ (reference sequence). V was trimmed by 6 bases and J by 6 bases, leaving 12 bases between them. The CDR3, as DNA: TGTGCCAGCAGGGGTCTCGGACTCGAGCAGTACTTC. Translation gives CASRGLGLEQYF. Looking up the rest from reference TRBV7-9 and TRBJ2-7 gives the full variable domain: DTGVSQNPRHKITKRGQNVTFRCDPISEHNRLYWYRQTLGQGPEFLTYFQNEAQLEKSRLLSDRFSAERPKGSFSTLEIQRTEQGDSAMYLCASRGLGLEQYFGPGTRLTVT.

In this sample, this clonotype turned up many times. This chain joins TRBV7-6 and TRBJ2-7, with 7 bases identical to TRBD2. The CDR3 is made up of 14 amino acids. J lost 2 bases, V lost 5 bases, and 6 bases had no gene match. Germline lookup yields CDR1 SGHVS and CDR2 FNYEAQ. CDR3 nucleotide sequence: TGTGCCAGCAGCATGGCTAGCGGCGCCTACGAGCAGTACTTC. It specifies CASSMASGAYEQYF.

This clonotype occurred many times. This chain uses TRBV7-8 with TRBJ1-1; 7 positions agree with TRBD1. CDR1 and CDR2 from the germline V gene are SGHVS and FQNEAQ. This CDR3 region has 13 residues. The trim removed 6 bases at V and 6 bases at J, leaving 7 bases unmatched. This CDR3 is CASSPTGVPEAFF. The CDR3 nucleotides are TGTGCCAGCAGTCCTACAGGGGTCCCTGAAGCTTTCTTT.

For this clonotype: A read error may explain this, as a much larger clone is one base away. The V gene is TRBV7-2, the J gene TRBJ2-7; D might be TRBD2 (6 bases). The CDR3 runs to 13 residues. Germline lookup yields CDR1 SGHTA and CDR2 FQGNSA. The V end was cut by 0 bases, the J end by 6 bases, with 9 bases between. The CDR3: CASSLAVGGEQYF. The CDR3 DNA reads TGTGCCAGCAGCTTAGCGGTCGGGGGCGAGCAGTACTTC.

This clonotype occurred once. This may be a read error, as it is one base from a much larger clone. The rearrangement links TRBV3-1 to TRBJ2-5, with TRBD2 matching over 8 bases. The germline V gene encodes CDR1 LGHDT and CDR2 YNNKEL (reference sequence). The CDR3 runs 17 residues. V was clipped by 1 base and J by 0 bases; unmatched bases: 7. The CDR3 reads CASSQGRPAGDQETQYF. CDR3 nucleotide sequence: TGTGCCAGCAGCCAAGGCAGGCCAGCGGGGGACCAAGAGACCCAGTACTTC.

This clonotype was seen many times. The chain employs TRBV28 and TRBJ2-3; D is possibly TRBD1 or TRBD2 (5 bases each). This CDR3 region has 16 residues. Germline values: CDR1 MDHEN, CDR2 SYDVKM. Trimming removed 5 bases from V and 1 base from J, with 16 bases in between. The CDR3 DNA is TGTGCCAGCAGTGTTACTAGGGGTGCTGGCACAGATACGCAGTATTTT. Its translation: CASSVTRGAGTDTQYF.

In its sample, this clonotype was seen many times. The V call is TRBV30, the J call TRBJ2-5; no clear D. CDR1 is GTSNPN and CDR2 is SVGIG in the germline V gene (reference sequence). Deletions cut 4 bases from V and 4 bases from J, with 10 bases between. There are 12 residues in the CDR3. CDR3 loop: CAWTLDSETQYF. The CDR3 DNA reads TGTGCCTGGACCCTCGATTCAGAGACCCAGTACTTC.

This clonotype showed up many times. CDR3 coding DNA: TGCAGTGCTAGACCAGCCCCTGGGACTATCCTCGAGCAGTACTTC. This translates into CSARPAPGTILEQYF. This chain joins TRBV20-1 and TRBJ2-7; TRBD2 aligns across 7 bases. Germline trimming cut 2 bases from V and 6 bases from J; bases unmatched to any gene: 13. Germline CDR1 DFQATT, CDR2 SNEGSKA (reference sequence). The CDR3 runs to 15 residues.

The chain links TRBV11-3 to TRBJ2-1; the D is unclear. V gave up 1 base and J gave up 0 bases, with 10 bases separating them. The CDR3 length is 16 residues. Germline V CDR1 and CDR2: SGHNT, YENEEA. The CDR3 DNA is TGTGCCAGCAGCTTAGTAGGCTCCAGCTCCTACAATGAGCAGTTCTTC. Translation: CASSLVGSSSYNEQFF.

This clonotype was seen a handful of times. A read error is possible here, since a much larger clone lies one base away. The J gene is TRBJ2-5, the V gene TRBV7-3; tentative D call: TRBD2 (6 bases). Germline values: CDR1 SGHTA, CDR2 FQGTGA. V was cut by 2 bases and J by 1 base, with 11 bases left in between. The CDR3 covers 15 residues. In DNA, the CDR3 is TGTGCCAGCAGCTTAGCGGGCGGGGCCCAAGAGACCCAGTACTTC. This translates into CASSLAGGAQETQYF.

This clonotype was counted at least ten times. This rearrangement joins TRBV5-6 to TRBJ1-6, with D unresolved. The CDR3 covers 15 residues. Germline lookup yields CDR1 SGHDT and CDR2 YYEEEE. Trimming removed 3 bases at V and 5 bases at J, with 12 bases between. In nucleotides, the CDR3 is TGTGCCAGCAGCTCATGGACTAAGGATAATTCACCCCTCCACTTT. Translation gives CASSSWTKDNSPLHF.

This clonotype occurred many times. This rearrangement joins TRBV9 to TRBJ2-7; D is undetermined. CDR3 length equals 13 residues. Germline lookup yields CDR1 SGDLS and CDR2 YYNGEE. V was trimmed by 2 bases and J by 6 bases, leaving 12 bases between them. The DNA for the CDR3 is TGTGCCAGCAGCGTCGTCACCATGGGCGAGCAGTACTTC. The encoded protein is CASSVVTMGEQYF.

This clonotype has more than one count but fewer than ten. The chain couples TRBV19 to TRBJ2-3, with no clear D. The V end lost 5 bases, the J end lost 6 bases, and 9 bases lay between the germline ends. The CDR3 covers 12 residues. Germline V CDR1 and CDR2: LNHDA, SQIVND (reference sequence). CDR3 amino acids: CASSDGMDTQYF. The DNA for the CDR3 is TGTGCCAGTAGTGATGGGATGGATACGCAGTATTTT. Full variable domain (rest looked up from reference TRBV19 and TRBJ2-3): DGGITQSPKYLFRKEGQNVTLSCEQNLNHDAMYWYRQDPGQGLRLIYYSQIVNDFQKGDIAEGYSVSREKKESFPLTVTSAQKNPTAFYLCASSDGMDTQYFGPGTRLTVL.

With regard to this clonotype: Sequence at one end of the junction differs from germline and may be a read error. The V gene is TRBV6-5, the J gene TRBJ1-3, with a tentative D call TRBD1 (5 bases). Germline V CDR1 and CDR2: MNHEY, SVGAGI. The CDR3 totals 15 residues. As DNA, the CDR3 is TGTGCCAGCGCAGCGGGGGGTAACTCTGAAAACACCATATATTTT. Translation gives CASAAGGNSENTIYF.

V and J are TRBV25-1 and TRBJ1-5, with 7 bases that match TRBD1. Germline V gene sequence: CDR1 MGHDK, CDR2 SYGVNS. The CDR3 covers 14 residues. After removal of 5 bases from V and 7 bases from J, the junction contained 8 bases not matched to a gene. The CDR3 region has the DNA TGTGCCAGCAGTACCCAGGGGGTGCTGCAGCCCCAGCATTTT. This gives the protein CASSTQGVLQPQHF.

This clonotype has a count of ten or more. For the CDR3, the DNA is TGTGCCAGCAGCTCGTACGAGGTCTTTGGGGGGGAGCAGTACTTC. It specifies CASSSYEVFGGEQYF. This sequence joins TRBV7-3 and TRBJ2-7, with a tentative D call TRBD2 (6 bases). V lost 4 bases and J lost 7, with 20 bases in between. This CDR3 comprises 15 residues. The germline gives CDR1 SGHTA, CDR2 FQGTGA.

This clonotype was recorded only once. V and J are TRBV7-9 and TRBJ2-3, with 12 bases matching TRBD2. V trimming: 4 bases; J trimming: 4 bases; junction bases outside the gene matches: 6. The germline gives CDR1 SEHNR, CDR2 FQNEAQ (reference sequence). This CDR3 region has 16 residues. CDR3 nucleotides: TGTGCCAGCAGCTCGTTACTAGCGGGAGGACCAGATACGCAGTATTTT. It yields the protein CASSSLLAGGPDTQYF.

To note about this clonotype: A much larger clone lies one base from this, so it may be a read error. V gene TRBV7-9 combines with J gene TRBJ2-3; 7 nucleotides match TRBD2. Germline-derived CDR1 and CDR2 are SEHNR and FQNEAQ (reference sequence). The CDR3 length is 15 residues. The CDR3, as DNA: TGTTCCAGCAGCGATACCCAACTAGCGACAGATACGCAGTATTTT. The encoded protein is CSSSDTQLATDTQYF.

This clonotype was seen a few times. The rearrangement joins TRBV18 to TRBJ2-1; 9 nucleotides match TRBD1. The germline gives CDR1 KGHSH, CDR2 LQKENI. This CDR3 region has 12 residues. The trim removed 9 bases at V and 8 bases at J, leaving 5 bases unmatched. CDR3 in amino acids: CASRQGVDEQFF. DNA for the CDR3: TGTGCCAGTCGACAGGGGGTTGATGAGCAGTTCTTC.

This clonotype was found many times. V is TRBV2 and J is TRBJ2-5, with no clear D. V gave up 7 bases and J gave up 0 bases, with 9 bases separating them. The CDR3 consists of 13 residues. Germline V gene sequence: CDR1 SNHLY, CDR2 FYNNEI. The CDR3 bases are TGTGCCAGCATCCCAGGAAACCAAGAGACCCAGTACTTC. Protein: CASIPGNQETQYF.

This clonotype was seen repeatedly, ten times or more. V usage is TRBV6-5 and J usage is TRBJ1-1; a weak D match, TRBD1 (5 bases). The V gene's germline CDR1 is MNHEY and CDR2 SVGAGI. The CDR3 is made up of 17 amino acids. V lost 5 bases to trimming and J lost 0 bases, with 19 bases between them. CDR3 protein: CASSTGGIQWLNTEAFF. In DNA form, the CDR3 reads TGTGCCAGCAGTACCGGGGGAATCCAGTGGCTGAACACTGAAGCTTTCTTT.